What follows is one T cell receptor beta chain and its context. The V gene's germline CDR1 is MNHEY and CDR2 SVGAGI. Trimming removed 1 base from V and 1 base from J, with 13 bases in between. The CDR3 sequence is 16 residues long. The data belong to a study of identical twins. MiXCR, applied by TCRdb to the 5' RACE reads, yields one record per CDR3 protein. The data hold 550,000 to 700,000 distinct CDR3 sequences, with more than 9% observed a single time. These data were likewise used in another study, on yellow fever vaccine responses in identical twins.

The V call is TRBV6-5, the J call TRBJ2-5, with a weak D call TRBD2 (6 bases). This sequence was found in a woman between 18 and 30 years old in good health. Material: PBMCs. This CDR3 is CASSYCGVSCQETQYF. The CDR3 DNA follows: TGTGCCAGCAGTTACTGCGGGGTGTCATGCCAAGAGACCCAGTACTTC.